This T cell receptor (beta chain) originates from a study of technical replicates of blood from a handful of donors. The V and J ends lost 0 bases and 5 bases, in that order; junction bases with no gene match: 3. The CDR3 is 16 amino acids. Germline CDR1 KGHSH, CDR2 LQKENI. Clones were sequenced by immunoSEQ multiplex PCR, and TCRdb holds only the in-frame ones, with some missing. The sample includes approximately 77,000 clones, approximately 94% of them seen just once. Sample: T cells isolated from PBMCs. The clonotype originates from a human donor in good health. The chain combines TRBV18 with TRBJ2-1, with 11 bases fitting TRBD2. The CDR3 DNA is TGTGCCAGCTCACCACCACTAGCGGGAGACGACAATGAGCAGTTCTTC. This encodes CASSPPLAGDDNEQFF. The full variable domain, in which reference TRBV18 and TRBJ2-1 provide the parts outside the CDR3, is NAGVMQNPRHLVRRRGQEARLRCSPMKGHSHVYWYRQLPEEGLKFMVYLQKENIIDESGMPKERFSAEFPKEGPSILRIQQVVRGDSAAYFCASSPPLAGDDNEQFFGPGTRLTVL.